This TCR beta chain was documented in a study of shared clonotypes between healthy human individuals. Overall study findings and caveats: Donor clonotype sharing was expected to depend on sequencing depth.

Note on this clone: Its antigen remains unidentified.

Repertoires were generated with immunoSEQ multiplex PCR, while TCRdb's copy carries only in-frame clones and drops some. The sample includes approximately 2.3 million clones, about 92% of them seen just once. Germline-derived CDR1 and CDR2 are MNHNY and SVGAGI (reference sequence). The CDR3 has 14 residues. The V end lost 7 bases, the J end lost 0 bases, and 10 bases lay between the germline ends. This chain joins TRBV6-6 and TRBJ1-5; D gene ambiguous. The sequenced sample was naive CD4+ T cells from PBMCs. The subset here: CD45RA+ positively selected. The sequence was obtained from a man younger than 35 in good health. Some clones in this sample may be carry-over from other donors' samples. CDR3 sequence reads: CASNDVNSNQPQHF. CDR3 DNA sequence: TGTGCCAGCAACGACGTAAATAGCAATCAGCCCCAGCATTTT.